Following are 26 T cell receptor beta chains from one sample sequenced in a study of tumor and adjacent non-tumor tissue in lung cancer. Three rounds of nested PCR, following a modified ARM-PCR protocol, produced the TCRbeta library. TCRdb passed the multiplex PCR reads through MiXCR, listing each CDR3 protein once. Altogether 220,000 or so distinct CDR3 sequences are present, approximately 74% being singletons, with the ten largest covering about 23%. RNA was extracted from bulk tissue without any cell sorting. The specimen was lung tumor tissue. All receptors come from a man in his sixties with non-small cell lung cancer.

In the case of this clonotype: Just one base apart from a much larger clone, this may be a read error. This chain joins TRBV6-5 and TRBJ2-2; 8 bases are a match to TRBD2. The V gene's germline CDR1 is MNHEY and CDR2 SVGAGI. The CDR3 loop spans 15 amino acids. The chain's CDR3 is CASRDGGGDTGELCF. The CDR3 coding sequence is TGTGCCAGCAGAGACGGGGGGGGGGACACCGGGGAGCTGTGTTTT.

Regarding this clonotype: Compared with germline, one end of the junction differs, possibly owing to a read error. CDR3 nucleotides: TGTGCCAGCAGTTTATTTGGGTCAAGCGGGAGACTCTACGGGCAGTACTTC. This translates into CASSLFGSSGRLYGQYF. The chain uses TRBV28 and TRBJ2-7, with TRBD2 matching over 8 bases. The V gene's germline CDR1 is MDHEN and CDR2 SYDVKM. The CDR3 runs to 17 residues.

This clonotype has just a few counts. This may stem from a read error, because a much larger clone lies one nucleotide away. The gene calls are TRBV29-1 and TRBJ1-1; no clear D. CDR1 and CDR2 (germline): SQVTM, ANQGSEA. The CDR3 totals 15 residues. V gave up 7 bases and J gave up 1 base, with 19 bases separating them. The DNA for the CDR3 is TGCAGCGACGGGATAGACGGCCTAAGGAACACTGAAGCTTTCTTT. The encoded protein is CSDGIDGLRNTEAFF. Using reference TRBV29-1 and TRBJ1-1 for the parts outside the CDR3, the full variable domain is SAVISQKPSRDICQRGTSLTIQCQVDSQVTMMFWYRQQPGQSLTLIATANQGSEATYESGFVIDKFPISRPNLTFSTLTVSNMSPEDSSIYLCSDGIDGLRNTEAFFGQGTRLTVV.

The genes are TRBV5-1 and TRBJ2-6, with TRBD2 as a possible D gene (7 bases). This CDR3 contains 18 residues. CDR1 and CDR2 (germline): SGHRS, YFSETQ. V lost 1 base to trimming and J lost 0 bases, with 14 bases between them. DNA of the CDR3: TGCGCCAGCAGCTTGCCCGGACAGCGGGGCTCTGGGGCCAACGTCCTGACTTTC. As protein: CASSLPGQRGSGANVLTF.

Remarks on this clonotype: Because the CDR3 is missing its conserved closing phenylalanine or tryptophan, this is likely a read error. This CDR3 is CSARDHAVGHLNEQFL. The CDR3 nucleotides are TGCAGTGCTAGAGATCACGCGGTAGGGCACCTCAATGAGCAGTTCCTC. V and J are TRBV20-1 and TRBJ2-1; D is uncertain. The germline CDR1 and CDR2 sequences are DFQATT and SNEGSKA (reference sequence). V lost 0 bases, J lost 6 bases, and 18 bases lay in between. The CDR3 totals 16 residues.

This clonotype appeared a single time. This chain connects TRBV29-1 to TRBJ2-3; a possible D gene is TRBD2 (6 bases). The CDR3 extends over 15 amino acids. Germline-derived CDR1 and CDR2 are SQVTM and ANQGSEA. The V end lost 8 bases, the J end lost 3 bases, and 21 bases lay between the germline ends. The CDR3 reads CSTRGGLTRTDTQYF. In DNA form, the CDR3 reads TGCAGCACACGAGGAGGGCTTACTAGAACAGATACGCAGTATTTT.

This chain uses TRBV29-1 with TRBJ2-5; D remains unclear. The CDR3 covers 12 residues. Trimming took off 6 bases at V and 3 bases at J, with 11 bases between the two ends. Per germline, CDR1 SQVTM and CDR2 ANQGSEA. Written as DNA, the CDR3 is TGCAGCGTCCGTAGTAGGGAAGAGACCCAGTACTTC. This encodes CSVRSREETQYF.

As to this clonotype: A much larger clone lies a single base off, so this may be a read error. V is TRBV20-1 and J is TRBJ2-7; 12 nucleotides agree with TRBD2. V trimming: 0 bases; J trimming: 4 bases; junction bases outside the gene matches: 4. CDR3 length: 15 amino acids. CDR1 and CDR2 (germline): DFQATT, SNEGSKA (reference sequence). The CDR3 is CSAREVGLAGYEQYF. Here the CDR3 DNA reads TGCAGTGCTAGAGAGGTTGGACTAGCGGGATACGAGCAGTACTTC.

In regard to this clonotype: This may be a read error: a much more frequent sequence differs by one nucleotide. The CDR3 bases are TGCAGTGCTAGAGGCCTCGCGGTGGGCGCAAATACGCAGTATTTT. Translating it yields CSARGLAVGANTQYF. V usage is TRBV20-1 and J usage is TRBJ2-3; no firm D call. From germline, CDR1 is DFQATT and CDR2 SNEGSKA (reference sequence). CDR3 length: 15 amino acids. The V gene lost 1 base and the J gene lost 7 bases, with 18 bases spanning the gap.

This clonotype was observed a handful of times. This could be a read error, since a much larger clone is one nucleotide away. V gene TRBV11-1 combines with J gene TRBJ1-3; D unresolved. The CDR3 has 17 amino acids. CDR1 is SGHAT, CDR2 FQDESV, per germline (reference sequence). This chain's CDR3 is CVSSLAIGIQGGNTIYF. The CDR3 DNA reads TGTGTCAGCAGCTTAGCGATCGGGATCCAAGGCGGAAACACCATATATTTT.

This clonotype was seen only a few times. This CDR3 fails to terminate in the conserved phenylalanine or tryptophan, so it likely reflects a read error. The chain employs TRBV4-1 and TRBJ1-4; 10 bases fit TRBD1. Germline V gene data show CDR1 as MGHRA and CDR2 as YSYEKL. Unmatched junction bases numbered 7, after V lost 1 base and J lost 8 bases. CDR3 length: 16 amino acids. CDR3 sequence reads: CASSQARGDRGEKLFL. The CDR3 nucleotides are TGCGCCAGCAGCCAAGCCAGAGGGGACAGGGGAGAAAAACTGTTTCTT.

This CDR3 is CASSLSGTASLSYGYTF. DNA of the CDR3: TGTGCCAGCAGCTTATCCGGAACAGCCTCCCTTAGCTATGGCTACACCTTC. The chain recombines TRBV11-1 with TRBJ1-2; D ambiguous. The V end lost 2 bases, the J end lost 4 bases, and 20 bases lay between the germline ends. Germline loops: CDR1 SGHAT, CDR2 FQDESV (reference sequence). The CDR3 has 17 residues.

Details on this clonotype: A much larger clone is a single base away; this may be a read error. The rearrangement uses TRBV4-1 and TRBJ1-4; 9 nucleotides align to TRBD1. Germline V gene data show CDR1 as MGHRA and CDR2 as YSYEKL. This CDR3 contains 17 residues. V was clipped by 4 bases and J by 6 bases; unmatched bases: 12. CDR3 protein: CASSLEASGTGYEKLFF. CDR3 coding DNA: TGCGCCAGCAGCCTAGAAGCCAGCGGGACAGGGTATGAAAAACTGTTTTTT.

Regarding this clonotype: Relative to the germline gene, one junction end is altered; a read error may explain this. V usage is TRBV12-3 or TRBV12-4 and J usage is TRBJ2-2; 7 positions match TRBD1. The CDR3 is made up of 14 amino acids. The CDR3 protein is CAATDKGNTGELFF. The CDR3 DNA sequence: TGTGCCGCAACGGACAAGGGAAACACAGGGGAGTTGTTTTTT.

The rearrangement links TRBV5-5 to TRBJ2-7, with 8 bases lining up with TRBD2. Trimming at V came to 0 bases and at J to 2 bases, leaving 10 bases not matched to a gene. The length of the CDR3 is 17 residues. Germline-derived CDR1 and CDR2 are SGHKS and YYEKEE (reference sequence). Here the CDR3 DNA reads TGTGCCAGCAGCTTGGGGAATGGTAGCGGGGCCCCCTACGAGCAGTACTTC. This gives the protein CASSLGNGSGAPYEQYF.

As to this clonotype: A much larger clone lies one base from this, so it may be a read error. The chain uses TRBV29-1 and TRBJ1-4; 8 bases are shared with TRBD1. From germline, CDR1 is SQVTM and CDR2 ANQGSEA. The CDR3 has 14 amino acids. The CDR3 DNA reads TGCAACGTTGAGGGGACAGGTACTAATGAAAAACTGTTTTTT. Encoded protein: CNVEGTGTNEKLFF.

Note on this clonotype: Given a much more abundant clone one base away, this may be a read error. The J gene is TRBJ1-5, the V gene TRBV12-3 or TRBV12-4, with D hard to call. CDR3 length equals 12 residues. CDR3 residues: CVSSLEGQPQHF. CDR3 nucleotide sequence: TGTGTCAGCAGTTTGGAAGGTCAGCCCCAGCATTTT.

Of note for this clonotype: This may stem from a read error, because a much larger clone lies one nucleotide away. The CDR3 loop is CSAPGLGFDEQFF. In DNA, the CDR3 is TGCAGTGCACCGGGACTGGGGTTCGATGAGCAGTTCTTC. The chain uses TRBV20-1 and TRBJ2-1, with D tentatively TRBD2 (6 bases). Germline V gene lookup returns CDR1 DFQATT and CDR2 SNEGSKA (reference sequence). The CDR3 length is 13 residues. V was clipped by 6 bases and J by 8 bases, with 17 bases between them.

With respect to this clonotype: The germline gene is not matched at one end of the junction; a read error may be the cause. V usage is TRBV11-2 and J usage is TRBJ2-3, with D perhaps being TRBD1 or TRBD2 (5 bases each). The germline gives CDR1 SGHAT, CDR2 FQNNGV. The length of the CDR3 is 14 residues. The CDR3 loop reads CANSLESGRGKQYF. Here the CDR3 DNA reads TGTGCCAACAGCTTAGAGAGCGGTAGGGGTAAGCAGTATTTT.

Notes on this clonotype: This may arise from a read error, as a much more abundant clone is one base away. V gene TRBV6-2 or TRBV6-3 combines with J gene TRBJ1-5, with D uncertain. The J call may be in error: the DNA end matches TRBJ2-3 better. The CDR3 sequence is 13 residues long. Looked up from germline, CDR1 is MNHEY and CDR2 is SVGEGT. The CDR3 reads CASSYESYQPQYF. CDR3 in DNA: TGTGCCAGCAGTTACGAAAGCTATCAGCCCCAGTATTTT.

About this clonotype itself: At one end, the junction sequence differs from germline, possibly due to a read error. The chain uses TRBV20-1 and TRBJ2-3; 7 bases map to TRBD2. Germline CDR1 DFQATT, CDR2 SNEGSKA (reference sequence). The CDR3 is 16 amino acids. CDR3 DNA: TGCGGTGCACCCCGGATGTTGGCGGGAGTTGCATATACGCAGTATTTT. Protein sequence: CGAPRMLAGVAYTQYF.

Turning to this clonotype: The junction departs from germline at one end; a sequencing error may be responsible. This chain links TRBV5-6 with TRBJ1-5; D possibly corresponds to TRBD1 (6 bases). There are 14 residues in the CDR3. Germline loops: CDR1 SGHDT, CDR2 YYEEEE. CDR3 DNA: TGTGCCTGCAGCTTTATTGGGGGCCGACAGCCCCAGCATTTT. Protein: CACSFIGGRQPQHF.

This clonotype was detected only a few times. A clone one base away is much larger, so this may be a read error. This chain joins TRBV11-2 and TRBJ1-5; D uncertain. This CDR3 comprises 14 residues. The V gene lost 5 bases and the J gene lost 0 bases, with 8 bases spanning the gap. Germline CDR1 reads SGHAT; CDR2 reads FQNNGV. The CDR3 here is CASSNFYSNQPQHF. CDR3 nucleotide sequence: TGTGCCAGCAGCAATTTTTATAGCAATCAGCCCCAGCATTTT.

A remark on this clonotype: The missing conserved phenylalanine or tryptophan at the end of this CDR3 makes a read error likely. The limits of the CDR3 on the DNA are not certain, so only TCRdb's listed CDR3 is given. The chain is built from TRBV11-1 and TRBJ2-7; whether TRBD1, the table's D call, matches the DNA was not checked. Germline values: CDR1 SGHAT, CDR2 FQDESV (reference sequence). The CDR3 adds up to 13 amino acids, both ends counted. The CDR3 spells CASSTDRGGEQSS.

CDR3 sequence (DNA): TGTGCCAGCAGCTTAGTGCAGAGGGTCGGCTATGGCTACACCTTC. It encodes CASSLVQRVGYGYTF. V is TRBV7-9 and J is TRBJ1-2; unclear D gene. The length of the CDR3 is 15 residues. Between the trimmed V and J ends, which lost 1 base and 4 bases, there was a span of 13 bases. CDR1 and CDR2 (germline): SEHNR, FQNEAQ (reference sequence).

A few counts support this clonotype. The rearrangement uses TRBV10-2 and TRBJ1-2; 8 bases are a match to TRBD1. This CDR3 has 17 amino acids. The germline gives CDR1 WSHSY, CDR2 SAAADI. Trimming at V came to 2 bases and at J to 6 bases, leaving 14 bases not matched to a gene. The DNA of the CDR3 is TGCGCCAGCAGTGAGGCCCAATTCGCAGGGGGCGGGCATGGCTACACCTTC. Residues: CASSEAQFAGGGHGYTF.